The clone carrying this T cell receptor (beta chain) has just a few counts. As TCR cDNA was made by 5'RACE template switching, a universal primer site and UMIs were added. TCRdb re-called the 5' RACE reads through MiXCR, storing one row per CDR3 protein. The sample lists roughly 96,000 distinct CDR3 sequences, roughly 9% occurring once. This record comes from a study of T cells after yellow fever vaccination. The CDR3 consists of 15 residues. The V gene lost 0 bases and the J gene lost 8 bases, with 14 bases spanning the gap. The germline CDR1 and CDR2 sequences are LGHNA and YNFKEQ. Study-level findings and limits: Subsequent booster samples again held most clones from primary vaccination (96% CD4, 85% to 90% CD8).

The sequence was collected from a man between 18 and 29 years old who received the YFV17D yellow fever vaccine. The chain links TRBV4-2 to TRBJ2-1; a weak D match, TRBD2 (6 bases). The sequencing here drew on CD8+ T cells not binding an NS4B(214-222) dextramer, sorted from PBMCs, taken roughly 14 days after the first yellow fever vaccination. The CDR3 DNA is TGTGCCAGCAGCCAAGACCCAACTAGCCGGGATGAGCAGTTCTTC. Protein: CASSQDPTSRDEQFF.